The 18 T cell receptor beta chains below come from one sample, sequenced in a study of cytomegalovirus exposure and HLA in healthy donors. PCR primers comprised 60 Vbeta and 13 Jbeta primers. Profiled with immunoSEQ multiplex PCR; TCRdb holds only in-frame clones, not every one. The profile shows 150,000 to 200,000 clones, more than 75% of them singletons. Sequencing was carried out using PBMCs. These receptors all come from a woman aged 18-29 years in good health and CMV-seronegative.

The rearrangement uses TRBV11-1 and TRBJ2-5; 7 bases line up with TRBD2. With V trimmed by 5 bases and J by 3 bases, 6 bases remained unmatched. The CDR3 sequence is 14 residues long. Germline CDR1 reads SGHAT; CDR2 reads FQDESV (reference sequence). CDR3 sequence: CASSLRSGKETQYF. The CDR3, as DNA: TGTGCCAGCAGCCTTAGGAGCGGGAAAGAGACCCAGTACTTC.

Points on this clone: This sample includes further DNA sequences coding for the same CDR3. This chain joins TRBV6-1 and TRBJ1-2; D is possibly TRBD1 (6 bases). With 0 bases removed from V and 0 bases from J, the gap between germline ends came to 8 bases. This CDR3 comprises 15 residues. The V gene's germline CDR1 is MNHNS and CDR2 SASEGT. CDR3 nucleotides: TGTGCCAGCAGTGAAGCGGGGACAACTAACTATGGCTACACCTTC. This encodes CASSEAGTTNYGYTF.

This clone was picked up one time. The rearrangement joins TRBV11-3 to TRBJ2-7; TRBD2 might be the D (5 bases). The ends were cut back, 0 bases at V and 2 bases at J, with 14 bases in the middle. CDR1 is SGHNT, CDR2 YENEEA, per germline. The CDR3 sequence is 16 residues long. The CDR3 DNA sequence: TGTGCCAGCAGCTTAGAGTGGGGAGAGCCCACCTACGAGCAGTACTTC. This gives the protein CASSLEWGEPTYEQYF. Full variable domain (rest looked up from reference TRBV11-3 and TRBJ2-7): EAGVVQSPRYKIIEKKQPVAFWCNPISGHNTLYWYLQNLGQGPELLIRYENEEAVDDSQLPKDRFSAERLKGVDSTLKIQPAELGDSAVYLCASSLEWGEPTYEQYFGPGTRLTVT.

This chain uses TRBV30 with TRBJ2-5, with 8 bases lining up with TRBD2. The CDR3 runs to 14 residues. After removal of 4 bases from V and 4 bases from J, the junction contained 8 bases not matched to a gene. Per the germline V gene, CDR1 is GTSNPN and CDR2 is SVGIG (reference sequence). The CDR3 loop reads CAWTPGTRGETQYF. CDR3 nucleotide sequence: TGTGCCTGGACCCCCGGGACTAGAGGAGAGACCCAGTACTTC. Full variable domain (remainder filled in from reference TRBV30 and TRBJ2-5): SQTIHQWPATLVQPVGSPLSLECTVEGTSNPNLYWYRQAAGRGLQLLFYSVGIGQISSEVPQNLSASRPQDRQFILSSKKLLLSDSGFYLCAWTPGTRGETQYFGPGTRLLVL.

This chain joins TRBV15 and TRBJ2-6, with TRBD1 matching over 9 bases. This CDR3 is 19 amino acids long. The germline V gene encodes CDR1 LNHNV and CDR2 YYDKDF (reference sequence). The J segment lost 1 base and the V segment lost 3 bases, leaving 10 bases of the junction unmatched. CDR3 nucleotides: TGTGCCACCAGCAGCCCGACAGGGGGTGGGCTATCTGGGGCCAACGTCCTGACTTTC. This gives the protein CATSSPTGGGLSGANVLTF.

The chain is built from TRBV7-8 and TRBJ1-1; D possibly corresponds to TRBD1 (6 bases). V was shortened by 5 bases and J by 4 bases, with 14 bases between the two germline ends. Germline V gene sequence: CDR1 SGHVS, CDR2 FQNEAQ. There are 14 residues in the CDR3. In nucleotides, the CDR3 is TGTGCCAGCAGCCATGGGGGGGGCGGCACTGAAGCTTTCTTT. It codes for CASSHGGGGTEAFF.

This rearrangement joins TRBV7-9 to TRBJ1-1; 10 positions agree with TRBD1. The germline CDR1 and CDR2 sequences are SEHNR and FQNEAQ (reference sequence). Trimming removed 1 base from V and 4 bases from J; junction bases left unmatched: 9. The CDR3 has 17 amino acids. CDR3 in DNA: TGTGCCAGCAGCTTAGACCGGGACAGGGGCTTTACCACTGAAGCTTTCTTT. Protein sequence: CASSLDRDRGFTTEAFF.

The chain uses TRBV2 and TRBJ2-5; a possible D gene is TRBD2 (5 bases). The J call could be wrong; TRBJ2-7 is a better fit for the DNA end. This CDR3 is 14 amino acids long. CDR1 SNHLY and CDR2 FYNNEI come from the germline V gene. In nucleotides, the CDR3 is TGTGCCAGCAGTGATAAACCCGGACTCCACGAGCAGTACTTC. It codes for CASSDKPGLHEQYF.

The chain recombines TRBV7-9 with TRBJ2-7; 15 bases align to TRBD2. V trimming: 5 bases; J trimming: 3 bases; junction bases outside the gene matches: 2. The germline CDR1 and CDR2 sequences are SEHNR and FQNEAQ (reference sequence). The CDR3 covers 15 residues. The CDR3 DNA reads as TGTGCCAGCAGCCGGGGACTAGCGGGGGGCTACGAGCAGTACTTC. This gives the protein CASSRGLAGGYEQYF. Based on the CDR3 plus reference TRBV7-9 and TRBJ2-7, the full variable domain is DTGVSQNPRHKITKRGQNVTFRCDPISEHNRLYWYRQTLGQGPEFLTYFQNEAQLEKSRLLSDRFSAERPKGSFSTLEIQRTEQGDSAMYLCASSRGLAGGYEQYFGPGTRLTVT.

The table lists this clone with a few counts. The V and J genes are TRBV30 and TRBJ1-1; D not resolved. V lost 2 bases to trimming and J lost 2 bases, with 3 bases between them. This CDR3 spans 11 amino acids. Germline CDR1 and CDR2: GTSNPN and SVGIG (reference sequence). CDR3 DNA sequence: TGTGCCTGGAGTTTAAACACTGAAGCTTTCTTT. Translation: CAWSLNTEAFF.

The CDR3 nucleotides read TGTGCCAGCAGGTTCGGGACTAGCGGGCCCCACCTCTCCTACGAGCAGTACTTC. Protein sequence: CASRFGTSGPHLSYEQYF. The V and J genes are TRBV2 and TRBJ2-5; 12 nucleotides match TRBD2. The DNA matches TRBJ2-7 better at its end, which makes the J call doubtful. Germline V gene data show CDR1 as SNHLY and CDR2 as FYNNEI. CDR3 size: 18 residues.

The chain links TRBV27 to TRBJ1-2; 7 positions match TRBD1. CDR1 is MNHEY and CDR2 is SMNVEV in the germline V gene (reference sequence). V trimming: 8 bases; J trimming: 5 bases; junction bases outside the gene matches: 2. The CDR3 runs to 11 residues. CDR3 sequence: CASGTAYGYTF. CDR3 sequence (DNA): TGTGCCAGCGGGACAGCGTATGGCTACACCTTC.

V gene TRBV19 combines with J gene TRBJ2-1; tentatively, D is TRBD1 (5 bases). Trimming cost V 1 base and J 3 bases, with 7 bases left between them. The germline gives CDR1 LNHDA, CDR2 SQIVND (reference sequence). The CDR3 is 14 amino acids. The CDR3 region has the DNA TGTGCCAGTAGTATAGGGACACTCTACAATGAGCAGTTCTTC. It yields the protein CASSIGTLYNEQFF.

The chain is built from TRBV30 and TRBJ2-1; tentative D call: TRBD2 (6 bases). CDR3 length: 14 residues. The germline CDR1 and CDR2 sequences are GTSNPN and SVGIG (reference sequence). The germline V and J ends were trimmed by 8 bases and 5 bases, with 19 bases remaining between them. The CDR3 spells CAVPPLTSNNEQFF. In DNA, the CDR3 is TGTGCCGTTCCCCCCCTGACTAGTAACAATGAGCAGTTCTTC.

The chain recombines TRBV7-6 with TRBJ2-7, with 9 bases fitting TRBD1. V shed 1 base and J 3 bases; nucleotides not matched to a gene: 19. Germline CDR1 reads SGHVS; CDR2 reads FNYEAQ. CDR3 length equals 20 residues. DNA of the CDR3: TGTGCCAGCAGCTTAGTGTTCTTCGGGGGTTGGGACAGGGAGGGCTACGAGCAGTACTTC. Its protein is CASSLVFFGGWDREGYEQYF.

The chain employs TRBV5-1 and TRBJ2-1; D gene uncertain. The CDR3 contains 14 residues. Germline CDR1 and CDR2: SGHRS and YFSETQ. Trimming took 0 bases from V and 9 from J, leaving 13 bases between them. The CDR3 reads CASSLVGPLSEQFF. CDR3 in DNA: TGCGCCAGCAGCTTGGTTGGGCCCCTAAGTGAGCAGTTCTTC.

This clone was detected a few times. This chain links TRBV10-3 with TRBJ2-3; a weak D match, TRBD1 (6 bases). Trimming left V 0 bases short and J 3 bases short, with 13 bases between. The CDR3 sequence is 16 residues long. The germline CDR1 and CDR2 sequences are ENHRY and SYGVKD. The CDR3 spells CAISESAGARTDTQYF. The CDR3 region has the DNA TGTGCCATCAGTGAGTCAGCAGGGGCGAGGACAGATACGCAGTATTTT.

This clone was recorded a few times. The chain combines TRBV6-1 with TRBJ2-3, with unresolved D. The V gene's germline CDR1 is MNHNS and CDR2 SASEGT. V dropped 3 bases and J dropped 4 bases, with 14 bases sitting between them. The CDR3 has 15 residues. The DNA for the CDR3 is TGTGCCAGCAGTGACTCATCCGGGTCTGCAGATACGCAGTATTTT. It translates to CASSDSSGSADTQYF.